Below, 29 T cell receptor beta chains from the same sample are listed, as sequenced in a study of cytotoxic CD8 clonotypes in ibrutinib-treated CLL. The repertoire was sequenced with immunoSEQ multiplex PCR; TCRdb's copy has only in-frame clones and lacks some. The sample yields some 200,000 clones, roughly 65% seen once. Sequencing was performed on PBMCs, taken after 12 months of ibrutinib treatment. Receptors originate from a human donor with chronic lymphocytic leukemia.

The CDR3: CASSSLRGGGSNQPQHF. CDR3 bases: TGTGCCAGCAGCTCCCTCCGTGGAGGGGGAAGCAATCAGCCCCAGCATTTT. The chain links TRBV5-4 to TRBJ1-5, with D perhaps TRBD1 (6 bases). V shed 3 bases and J shed 1 base, with 17 bases lying between them. This CDR3 has 17 amino acids. Germline loops: CDR1 SGHNT, CDR2 YYREEE (reference sequence).

V gene TRBV4-1 combines with J gene TRBJ1-6; a weak D match, TRBD1 (5 bases). The CDR3 spans 14 residues. Trimming removed 0 bases from V and 8 bases from J, with 8 bases in between. The germline CDR1 and CDR2 sequences are MGHRA and YSYEKL. The CDR3 reads CASSQEGEHSPLHF. The CDR3 DNA is TGCGCCAGCAGCCAAGAAGGGGAACATTCACCCCTCCACTTT.

This chain uses TRBV4-2 with TRBJ1-5; no clear D gene. The CDR3 runs to 16 residues. Deletions cut 0 bases from V and 0 bases from J, with 9 bases between. The germline V gene encodes CDR1 LGHNA and CDR2 YNFKEQ. CDR3 coding DNA: TGTGCCAGCAGCCAAGACGTGGCTTATAGCAATCAGCCCCAGCATTTT. Translating gives CASSQDVAYSNQPQHF.

This chain joins TRBV30 and TRBJ2-7; the D call may be TRBD1 or TRBD2 (7 bases each). V was clipped by 4 bases and J by 7 bases, with 17 bases between them. CDR3 length equals 13 residues. The germline CDR1 and CDR2 sequences are GTSNPN and SVGIG (reference sequence). As DNA, the CDR3 is TGTGCCTGGACCCCTGAGCGGGACAGTGAGCAGTACTTC. Residues: CAWTPERDSEQYF.

This clone was found once. The chain joins TRBV4-3 to TRBJ2-1; D is ambiguous. The CDR3 runs 14 residues. Trimming cost V 1 base and J 2 bases, with 6 bases left between them. Germline CDR1 is LGHNA and CDR2 is YSLEER. The CDR3 loop is CASSQASTYNEQFF. CDR3 DNA sequence: TGCGCCAGCAGCCAAGCGAGTACCTACAATGAGCAGTTCTTC.

The rearrangement uses TRBV5-1 and TRBJ2-1; weak D call: TRBD2 (7 bases). V shed 0 bases and J shed 6 bases, with 13 bases lying between them. CDR3 size: 15 residues. CDR1 and CDR2 (germline): SGHRS, YFSETQ. The CDR3 region has the DNA TGCGCCAGCAGCTTGGCCTACGGGGGGCCCAATGAGCAGTTCTTC. This sequence encodes CASSLAYGGPNEQFF.

This rearrangement joins TRBV5-1 to TRBJ2-7; maybe TRBD2 (5 bases). The CDR3 has 13 amino acids. V dropped 2 bases and J dropped 5 bases, with 11 bases sitting between them. Germline CDR1 and CDR2: SGHRS and YFSETQ. The CDR3 is CASSLTRLNEQYF. DNA of the CDR3: TGCGCCAGCAGCTTAACTAGGTTAAACGAGCAGTACTTC.

The chain uses TRBV2 and TRBJ2-3; D not resolved. Germline V gives CDR1 SNHLY, CDR2 FYNNEI. This CDR3 contains 13 residues. Trimming removed 6 bases at V and 9 bases at J, with 16 bases between. The CDR3 bases are TGTGCCAGCAGAGCTTACGGGCCCCTCACGCAGTATTTT. Translated: CASRAYGPLTQYF.

The rearrangement uses TRBV9 and TRBJ1-3, with D maybe TRBD1 (5 bases). The CDR3 has 17 amino acids. Trimming pared 0 bases from V and 0 bases from J, leaving 13 bases between. Germline V gene lookup returns CDR1 SGDLS and CDR2 YYNGEE. CDR3 coding DNA: TGTGCCAGCAGCGTAGCATCTGGCAGGGCCTCTGGAAACACCATATATTTT. This sequence encodes CASSVASGRASGNTIYF.

The J gene is TRBJ2-1, the V gene TRBV5-6; 8 nucleotides match TRBD1. The CDR3 totals 16 residues. Unmatched junction bases numbered 11, after V lost 6 bases and J lost 3 bases. CDR1 is SGHDT and CDR2 is YYEEEE in the germline V gene. CDR3 loop: CASNPDQGALYNEQFF. The CDR3 DNA is TGTGCCAGCAACCCAGACCAGGGGGCTCTCTACAATGAGCAGTTCTTC.

Only one count was recorded for this clone. This rearrangement joins TRBV2 to TRBJ2-7; a possible D gene is TRBD2 (6 bases). Germline loops: CDR1 SNHLY, CDR2 FYNNEI. The CDR3 is made up of 15 amino acids. V lost 3 bases, J lost 1 base, and 13 bases lay in between. The CDR3 protein is CASSEGWGRSYEQYF. DNA of the CDR3: TGTGCCAGCAGTGAGGGCTGGGGGAGGTCCTACGAGCAGTACTTC.

About this clone itself: Other DNA sequences of this sample code for an identical CDR3. The gene calls are TRBV7-6 and TRBJ2-5, with a possible D match to TRBD1 (6 bases). There are 14 residues in the CDR3. The germline V and J ends were trimmed by 0 bases and 5 bases, with 10 bases remaining between them. CDR1 SGHVS and CDR2 FNYEAQ come from the germline V gene. The CDR3 DNA reads TGTGCCAGCAGCTTAGCTGGGGGCGGGGAGACCCAGTACTTC. This translates into CASSLAGGGETQYF.

The gene calls are TRBV5-4 and TRBJ1-6; 8 nucleotides align to TRBD1. The CDR3 runs 14 residues. CDR1 and CDR2 (germline): SGHNT, YYREEE (reference sequence). Trimming cost V 4 bases and J 11 bases; bases outside gene matches: 8. The CDR3 DNA follows: TGTGCCAGCAGCCTTCGGCAGGGGGCTGCACCCCTCCACTTT. It is translated as CASSLRQGAAPLHF.

This clone appeared a single time. This CDR3 is CASSLPLGRGVNTEAFF. The CDR3 coding sequence is TGTGCCAGCAGCTTACCCCTAGGCAGGGGGGTAAACACTGAAGCTTTCTTT. This sequence joins TRBV11-3 and TRBJ1-1, with 7 bases identical to TRBD1. The CDR3 consists of 17 residues. Germline lookup yields CDR1 SGHNT and CDR2 YENEEA. The V and J ends lost 2 bases and 2 bases, in that order; junction bases with no gene match: 11.

V is TRBV11-2 and J is TRBJ1-5; D is unclear. The germline CDR1 and CDR2 sequences are SGHAT and FQNNGV. The V end lost 3 bases, the J end lost 0 bases, and 3 bases lay between the germline ends. CDR3 length: 13 residues. The CDR3 nucleotides read TGTGCCAGCAGCTTTTTTAGCAATCAGCCCCAGCATTTT. Translated, it gives CASSFFSNQPQHF.

This chain joins TRBV4-1 and TRBJ1-4, with 11 bases identical to TRBD1. Germline CDR1 and CDR2: MGHRA and YSYEKL. J lost 7 bases, V lost 7 bases, and 14 bases had no gene match. CDR3 length: 17 residues. CDR3: CASNSPGQGDIGEKLFF. The CDR3 DNA follows: TGCGCCAGCAACTCCCCGGGACAGGGGGATATCGGTGAAAAACTGTTTTTT.

Here the CDR3 reads CASSPRPLDYGYTF. The CDR3 DNA sequence: TGTGCCAGCAGCCCCAGGCCATTAGACTATGGCTACACCTTC. The J gene is TRBJ1-2, the V gene TRBV7-3; D is undetermined. From germline, CDR1 is SGHTA and CDR2 FQGTGA. Trimming shortened V by 5 bases and J by 3 bases, and 13 bases separated the two germline ends. The CDR3 length is 14 residues.

The genes are TRBV4-2 and TRBJ1-1, with D unclear. This CDR3 has 12 amino acids. Germline V CDR1 and CDR2: LGHNA, YNFKEQ. The V and J ends lost 2 bases and 10 bases respectively, with 11 bases between them. CDR3 amino acids: CASSQPPDRAFF. Here the CDR3 DNA reads TGTGCCAGCAGCCAACCACCTGATCGAGCTTTCTTT.

The genes are TRBV30 and TRBJ2-5, with D maybe TRBD1 (7 bases). This CDR3 region has 13 residues. Deletions cut 7 bases from V and 7 bases from J, with 19 bases between. CDR1 and CDR2 (germline): GTSNPN, SVGIG (reference sequence). In DNA form, the CDR3 reads TGTGCCTCGGAGGGCAGGGGGGTTGGGACCCAGTACTTC. Translating gives CASEGRGVGTQYF.

This chain links TRBV28 with TRBJ2-3; the D is unclear. Germline V lookup: CDR1 MDHEN, CDR2 SYDVKM. This CDR3 spans 14 amino acids. V dropped 3 bases and J dropped 2 bases, with 9 bases sitting between them. The CDR3 nucleotides are TGTGCCAGCAGTTTTGGCGAAATCACAGATACGCAGTATTTT. It yields the protein CASSFGEITDTQYF.

This chain connects TRBV25-1 to TRBJ1-2, with 7 bases aligning to TRBD1. V dropped 3 bases and J dropped 5; count of bases not matched to a gene: 3. The germline gives CDR1 MGHDK, CDR2 SYGVNS. The CDR3 totals 13 residues. The CDR3 nucleotides read TGTGCCAGCAGTGACGGACAGGTTTATGGCTACACCTTC. Amino acids: CASSDGQVYGYTF.

As concerns this clone: An end of the junction does not agree with germline; a read error may underlie this. This rearrangement joins TRBV6-6 to TRBJ1-2, with 7 bases matching TRBD1. Germline CDR1 reads MNHNY; CDR2 reads SVGAGI (reference sequence). CDR3 size: 16 residues. This chain's CDR3 is CASTKLWRDSTGGLAF. Written as DNA, the CDR3 is TGTGCCAGCACCAAATTGTGGAGGGACAGTACGGGAGGTTTAGCCTTC.

The rearrangement uses TRBV5-6 and TRBJ1-4; D might be TRBD1 (5 bases). The CDR3 runs 16 residues. Germline lookup yields CDR1 SGHDT and CDR2 YYEEEE. Trimming left V 4 bases short and J 0 bases short, with 13 bases between. The CDR3 loop reads CASSQGDGTTNEKLFF. CDR3 in DNA: TGTGCCAGCAGCCAAGGGGACGGTACAACTAATGAAAAACTGTTTTTT.

The chain has TRBV19 and TRBJ1-2, with 7 bases lining up with TRBD1. Germline values: CDR1 LNHDA, CDR2 SQIVND (reference sequence). This CDR3 region has 13 residues. V gave up 5 bases and J gave up 4 bases; unmatched junction bases: 4. The CDR3 DNA reads as TGTGCCAGTAGTGACAGGGTAGGCTATGGCTACACCTTC. Its translation: CASSDRVGYGYTF.

The chain carries TRBV4-3 and TRBJ2-5; a weak D match, TRBD2 (6 bases). The V end was cut by 3 bases, the J end by 4 bases, with 15 bases between. Germline V gene lookup returns CDR1 LGHNA and CDR2 YSLEER. CDR3 size: 15 residues. The CDR3 nucleotides read TGCGCCAGCAGCCAGGTACTGGCGGGACGAGAGACCCAGTACTTC. As protein: CASSQVLAGRETQYF.

The CDR3 sequence: CSVEAGDRGTEAFF. Written as DNA, the CDR3 is TGCAGCGTTGAAGCGGGGGACAGGGGAACTGAAGCTTTCTTT. V usage is TRBV29-1 and J usage is TRBJ1-1, with TRBD1 matching over 10 bases. This CDR3 spans 14 amino acids. Trimming at V came to 1 base and at J to 5 bases, leaving 4 bases not matched to a gene. Per germline, CDR1 SQVTM and CDR2 ANQGSEA.

J is TRBJ2-7 and V is TRBV6-4, with 12 bases aligning to TRBD2. V gave up 1 base and J gave up 3 bases; unmatched junction bases: 4. CDR3 length: 16 residues. Germline V CDR1 and CDR2: MRHNA, SNTAGT. The CDR3 nucleotides are TGTGCCAGCAGTGACTGTCTAGCGGGAGGGATCTACGAGCAGTACTTC. It codes for CASSDCLAGGIYEQYF.

This clone came up a few times. The chain employs TRBV6-6 and TRBJ2-3; 12 positions agree with TRBD2. Looked up from germline, CDR1 is MNHNY and CDR2 is SVGAGI (reference sequence). The CDR3 spans 16 residues. Trimming at V came to 5 bases and at J to 4 bases, leaving 7 bases not matched to a gene. CDR3 in DNA: TGTGCCAGCAGTAACCCCCTAGCGGGGGGGGCAGATACGCAGTATTTT. Residues: CASSNPLAGGADTQYF.

This clone was found once. This chain connects TRBV5-8 to TRBJ2-1, with 9 nucleotides matching TRBD2. This CDR3 spans 16 amino acids. Looked up from germline, CDR1 is SGHTS and CDR2 is YDEGEE. V shed 4 bases and J 8 bases; nucleotides not matched to a gene: 13. CDR3 residues: CASSAGLASSLDEQFF. The CDR3 DNA reads TGTGCCAGCAGCGCGGGACTAGCCTCGTCTCTTGATGAGCAGTTCTTC.